These T cell receptor beta chains were read from a single sample in a study of cytomegalovirus exposure and HLA in healthy donors. The repertoire was sequenced with immunoSEQ multiplex PCR; TCRdb's copy has only in-frame clones and lacks some. The profile shows about 150,000 clones, roughly 90% of them singletons. The sample comprised PBMCs. The receptor set was obtained from a man younger than 35 in good health and CMV-seropositive. CDR3s include the opening cysteine and the closing phenylalanine or tryptophan. The D gene is left open where the match is weak. Rows may omit the clone size; those that give it use once, few, many or a size class.

>NA|NA|TRBV7-9|TRBJ1-5
CASSLGGLINQPQHF
TGTGCCAGCAGCTTAGGGGGGCTTATCAATCAGCCCCAGCATTTT
>NA|NA|TRBV30|TRBJ1-4
CAWTPYSPQYEKLFF
TGTGCCTGGACCCCTTACAGCCCTCAATACGAAAAACTGTTTTTT
>NA|NA|TRBV15|TRBJ1-4
CATSRVQGSRPTNEKLFF
TGTGCCACCAGCAGAGTTCAGGGTAGCCGTCCAACTAATGAAAAACTGTTTTTT
>NA|TRBD1|TRBV7-2|TRBJ1-2
CASTSRQGPNYGYTF
TGTGCCAGCACCTCCCGACAGGGTCCCAACTATGGCTACACCTTC
>NA|NA|TRBV7-2|TRBJ2-2
CASSLGAGLVGTGELFF
TGTGCCAGCAGCTTAGGGGCGGGGCTAGTGGGTACCGGGGAGCTGTTTTTT
>NA|TRBD1|TRBV5-1|TRBJ2-5
CASSRTGGAIVETQYF
TGCGCCAGCAGCAGGACAGGGGGGGCGATTGTGGAGACCCAGTACTTC
>once|TRBD2|TRBV9|TRBJ2-3
CASSADGLAGAGTDTQYF
TGTGCCAGCAGCGCGGATGGACTAGCGGGAGCCGGGACAGATACGCAGTATTTT
>once|TRBD1|TRBV18|TRBJ2-2
CASSLNRGITGELFF
TGTGCCAGCTCACTAAACAGGGGGATCACCGGGGAGCTGTTTTTT
>NA|NA|TRBV7-9|TRBJ1-4
CASSLAGAGREKLFF
TGTGCCAGCAGCTTAGCCGGTGCGGGGCGCGAAAAACTGTTTTTT
>NA|NA|TRBV13|TRBJ1-2
CASSLLGALNYGYTF
TGTGCCAGCAGCTTATTGGGGGCTCTTAACTATGGCTACACCTTC
>NA|TRBD1|TRBV11-2|TRBJ2-2
CASSPGTGNTGELFF
TGTGCCAGCAGCCCCGGGACAGGAAACACCGGGGAGCTGTTTTTT
>NA|NA|TRBV19|TRBJ2-1
CASSELYSSGYNEQFF
TGTGCCAGTTCCGAGTTATATAGTTCGGGGTACAATGAGCAGTTCTTC
>once|NA|TRBV5-4|TRBJ2-3
CASSSGPGLDTQYF
TGTGCCAGCAGTTCCGGTCCAGGGTTAGATACGCAGTATTTT
>NA|NA|TRBV6-1|TRBJ2-5
CASTLDRSQETQYF
TGTGCCAGCACCTTAGACAGGTCCCAAGAGACCCAGTACTTC